The 22 T cell receptor beta chains presented below share a single source sample, sequenced in a study of blood T cell repertoires in COVID-19. Measured with immunoSEQ multiplex PCR; TCRdb has only the in-frame clones, and not every one. Of about 280,000 clones in the sample, around 88% are singletons; the top ten hold around 5.8%. The sequenced sample was PBMCs or T cells enriched from blood (not recorded which). The receptors derive from a woman aged 40 to 50 who had recovered from COVID-19.

The chain has TRBV5-4 and TRBJ1-1; 9 bases align to TRBD1. Germline trimming cut 5 bases from V and 7 bases from J; bases unmatched to any gene: 9. The CDR3 consists of 14 residues. Germline lookup yields CDR1 SGHNT and CDR2 YYREEE (reference sequence). CDR3 sequence: CASRPDRGSDEAFF. In nucleotides, the CDR3 is TGTGCCAGCAGACCCGACAGGGGGTCAGATGAAGCTTTCTTT.

This clone was recorded only once. The gene calls are TRBV7-9 and TRBJ1-5; 10 bases line up with TRBD1. There are 14 residues in the CDR3. The germline CDR1 and CDR2 sequences are SEHNR and FQNEAQ (reference sequence). The ends lost 3 bases at V and 6 bases at J; junction bases unmatched: 2. In DNA form, the CDR3 reads TGTGCCAGCAGCTTCGGACAGGGGGGTCAGCCCCAGCATTTT. Translating gives CASSFGQGGQPQHF.

The chain joins TRBV19 to TRBJ2-1, with TRBD2 matching over 7 bases. Germline CDR1 and CDR2: LNHDA and SQIVND (reference sequence). V lost 3 bases to trimming and J lost 9 bases; unmatched junction nucleotides: 14. The CDR3 is made up of 16 amino acids. The CDR3 region is CASSIPYGEGRGEQFF. DNA of the CDR3: TGTGCCAGTAGTATCCCCTATGGGGAGGGCCGAGGTGAGCAGTTCTTC.

The chain couples TRBV19 to TRBJ2-4, with TRBD1 matching over 7 bases. This CDR3 is built from 16 residues. In germline, CDR1 is LNHDA, CDR2 SQIVND (reference sequence). The V gene end was trimmed by 6 bases and the J gene end by 7 bases; junction bases not matched to a gene: 15. CDR3 nucleotide sequence: TGTGCCAGTAGGCCCGTAGGGACAGCCAAGGGGAACATTCAGTACTTC. Residues: CASRPVGTAKGNIQYF. The complete variable domain, with remaining parts taken from reference TRBV19 and TRBJ2-4, reads DGGITQSPKYLFRKEGQNVTLSCEQNLNHDAMYWYRQDPGQGLRLIYYSQIVNDFQKGDIAEGYSVSREKKESFPLTVTSAQKNPTAFYLCASRPVGTAKGNIQYFGAGTRLSVL.

The chain is built from TRBV9 and TRBJ2-7; D not resolved. Germline V gene lookup returns CDR1 SGDLS and CDR2 YYNGEE. V gave up 0 bases and J gave up 2 bases, with 12 bases separating them. There are 15 residues in the CDR3. In DNA form, the CDR3 reads TGTGCCAGCAGCGTAGACTATGACGCTACCTACGAGCAGTACTTC. The encoded protein is CASSVDYDATYEQYF. Filled out from reference TRBV9 and TRBJ2-7, the complete variable domain reads DSGVTQTPKHLITATGQRVTLRCSPRSGDLSVYWYQQSLDQGLQFLIQYYNGEERAKGNILERFSAQQFPDLHSELNLSSLELGDSALYFCASSVDYDATYEQYFGPGTRLTVT.

The chain couples TRBV7-2 to TRBJ2-2; TRBD1 aligns across 9 bases. Germline CDR1 is SGHTA and CDR2 is FQGNSA. The trim removed 5 bases at V and 5 bases at J, leaving 6 bases unmatched. CDR3 length: 15 amino acids. The CDR3 region has the DNA TGTGCCAGCAGCGCACAGGGGGCGCGGACCGGGGAGCTGTTTTTT. As protein: CASSAQGARTGELFF.

The rearrangement links TRBV27 to TRBJ1-4, with TRBD1 identical over 7 bases. CDR3 size: 14 residues. The ends lost 8 bases at V and 4 bases at J; junction bases unmatched: 7. Germline loops: CDR1 MNHEY, CDR2 SMNVEV (reference sequence). The CDR3 region is CASGRTGHNEKLFF. As DNA, the CDR3 is TGTGCCAGCGGAAGGACAGGCCATAATGAAAAACTGTTTTTT.

The chain recombines TRBV5-1 with TRBJ2-2, with D possibly being TRBD1 (6 bases). The CDR3 covers 14 residues. V was shortened by 2 bases and J by 5 bases, with 10 bases between the two germline ends. Germline CDR1 SGHRS, CDR2 YFSETQ. In DNA form, the CDR3 reads TGCGCCAGCAGCTTCACAGGGATTACCGGGGAGCTGTTTTTT. Its protein product is CASSFTGITGELFF. The whole variable domain, remainder taken from reference TRBV5-1 and TRBJ2-2, is KAGVTQTPRYLIKTRGQQVTLSCSPISGHRSVSWYQQTPGQGLQFLFEYFSETQRNKGNFPGRFSGRQFSNSRSEMNVSTLELGDSALYLCASSFTGITGELFFGEGSRLTVL.

A few counts support this clone. The V call is TRBV6-2 or TRBV6-3, the J call TRBJ2-5; 7 nucleotides agree with TRBD2. V gave up 2 bases and J gave up 4 bases; unmatched junction bases: 4. The CDR3 sequence is 14 residues long. CDR1 MNHEY and CDR2 SVGEGT come from the germline V gene. The CDR3 bases are TGTGCCAGCAGTTACGGGACGGGAGGAGAGACCCAGTACTTC. Its protein product is CASSYGTGGETQYF.

The chain combines TRBV19 with TRBJ2-2; D remains ambiguous. CDR3 size: 13 residues. The V end was cut by 3 bases, the J end by 2 bases, with 4 bases between. Per germline, CDR1 LNHDA and CDR2 SQIVND (reference sequence). The CDR3 region has the DNA TGTGCCAGTAGTATTGGCAACACCGGGGAGCTGTTTTTT. It yields the protein CASSIGNTGELFF.

The chain recombines TRBV7-2 with TRBJ2-7, with D uncertain. This CDR3 spans 12 amino acids. CDR1 is SGHTA and CDR2 is FQGNSA in the germline V gene. The V end lost 6 bases, the J end lost 9 bases, and 15 bases lay between the germline ends. The CDR3 loop is CASSFPGEGQYF. The CDR3 DNA is TGTGCCAGCAGTTTCCCAGGCGAAGGGCAGTACTTC.

This chain links TRBV19 with TRBJ1-1; TRBD1 might be the D (5 bases). The V and J ends lost 6 bases and 4 bases respectively, with 12 bases between them. This CDR3 comprises 13 residues. Per germline, CDR1 LNHDA and CDR2 SQIVND (reference sequence). CDR3 protein: CASRSGRGTEAFF. DNA for the CDR3: TGTGCCAGTAGGTCCGGGAGGGGCACTGAAGCTTTCTTT.

This clone was found a few times. The J gene is TRBJ1-5, the V gene TRBV28; D not certain. V was trimmed by 6 bases and J by 2 bases, leaving 17 bases between them. Germline CDR1 is MDHEN and CDR2 is SYDVKM. The CDR3 has 16 residues. CDR3 loop: CASSNRRMLGNQPQHF. The CDR3 DNA is TGTGCCAGCAGCAACCGGCGGATGTTGGGCAATCAGCCCCAGCATTTT.

The chain combines TRBV6-5 with TRBJ1-3; no reliable D call. Germline values: CDR1 MNHEY, CDR2 SVGAGI. The ends were cut back, 6 bases at V and 0 bases at J, with 9 bases in the middle. This CDR3 has 14 amino acids. The CDR3: CASSPSFSGNTIYF. The CDR3 DNA is TGTGCCAGCAGCCCGAGTTTCTCTGGAAACACCATATATTTT.

The chain has TRBV2 and TRBJ2-2; 10 bases match TRBD1. This CDR3 contains 15 residues. The V segment lost 7 bases and the J segment 6 bases; nucleotides outside the gene matches: 8. Germline V CDR1 and CDR2: SNHLY, FYNNEI. In DNA form, the CDR3 reads TGTGCCAGCACCGAGGGGACAGGGGTAGCCGGGGAGCTGTTTTTT. Its translation is CASTEGTGVAGELFF.

The rearrangement links TRBV30 to TRBJ1-1; D is ambiguous. Germline V CDR1 and CDR2: GTSNPN, SVGIG (reference sequence). The CDR3 totals 13 residues. Trimming pared 0 bases from V and 5 bases from J, leaving 10 bases between. The CDR3 loop reads CAWSVQGRTEAFF. DNA for the CDR3: TGTGCCTGGAGTGTACAAGGGAGGACTGAAGCTTTCTTT.

The chain has TRBV6-5 and TRBJ2-7; TRBD2 matches at 9 bases. Unmatched junction bases numbered 9, after V lost 6 bases and J lost 6 bases. The CDR3 is 14 amino acids. Germline CDR1 is MNHEY and CDR2 is SVGAGI. This chain's CDR3 is CASRRLAESFEQYF. The DNA for the CDR3 is TGTGCCAGCAGGCGACTAGCGGAGTCTTTCGAGCAGTACTTC.

The chain links TRBV11-3 to TRBJ2-2, with unresolved D. From germline, CDR1 is SGHNT and CDR2 YENEEA. This CDR3 region has 17 residues. V was pared by 0 bases and J by 0 bases, with 11 bases between. For the CDR3, the DNA is TGTGCCAGCAGCTTAGACCAGTGGAGCGCGAACACCGGGGAGCTGTTTTTT. It codes for CASSLDQWSANTGELFF.

This sequence joins TRBV7-2 and TRBJ2-2; 7 positions match TRBD2. The germline gives CDR1 SGHTA, CDR2 FQGNSA. The CDR3 is 16 residues long. J gave up 7 bases and V 0 bases, and 8 bases lay outside the gene matches. Written as DNA, the CDR3 is TGTGCCAGCAGCTTAGCTCCTAGCGGAACGATCGGGGAGCTGTTTTTT. Protein product: CASSLAPSGTIGELFF. The variable domain in full, completed from reference TRBV7-2 and TRBJ2-2, reads GAGVSQSPSNKVTEKGKDVELRCDPISGHTALYWYRQSLGQGLEFLIYFQGNSAPDKSGLPSDRFSAERTGGSVSTLTIQRTQQEDSAVYLCASSLAPSGTIGELFFGEGSRLTVL.

V usage is TRBV18 and J usage is TRBJ1-2; tentative D call: TRBD1 (5 bases). Germline values: CDR1 KGHSH, CDR2 LQKENI. Trimming removed 3 bases from V and 7 bases from J, with 9 bases in between. The CDR3 consists of 12 residues. The DNA of the CDR3 is TGTGCCAGCTCACCGGACAACCTTGGCTACACCTTC. Amino acid sequence: CASSPDNLGYTF.

This clone was seen more than once but under ten times. The chain joins TRBV7-2 to TRBJ1-5; D not certain. V gave up 7 bases and J gave up 6 bases, with 10 bases separating them. The CDR3 loop spans 12 amino acids. Germline V gene data show CDR1 as SGHTA and CDR2 as FQGNSA. The CDR3 nucleotides read TGTGCCAGCACCATGGCGGGTCAGCCCCAGCATTTT. As protein: CASTMAGQPQHF.

This sequence joins TRBV25-1 and TRBJ2-5; 12 nucleotides align to TRBD1. V was pared by 4 bases and J by 5 bases, with 8 bases of the junction left unmatched. The CDR3 sequence is 16 residues long. Germline V lookup: CDR1 MGHDK, CDR2 SYGVNS. The CDR3 protein is CASSAAGTGGPETQYF. CDR3 sequence (DNA): TGTGCCAGCAGTGCAGCCGGGACAGGGGGCCCCGAGACCCAGTACTTC.